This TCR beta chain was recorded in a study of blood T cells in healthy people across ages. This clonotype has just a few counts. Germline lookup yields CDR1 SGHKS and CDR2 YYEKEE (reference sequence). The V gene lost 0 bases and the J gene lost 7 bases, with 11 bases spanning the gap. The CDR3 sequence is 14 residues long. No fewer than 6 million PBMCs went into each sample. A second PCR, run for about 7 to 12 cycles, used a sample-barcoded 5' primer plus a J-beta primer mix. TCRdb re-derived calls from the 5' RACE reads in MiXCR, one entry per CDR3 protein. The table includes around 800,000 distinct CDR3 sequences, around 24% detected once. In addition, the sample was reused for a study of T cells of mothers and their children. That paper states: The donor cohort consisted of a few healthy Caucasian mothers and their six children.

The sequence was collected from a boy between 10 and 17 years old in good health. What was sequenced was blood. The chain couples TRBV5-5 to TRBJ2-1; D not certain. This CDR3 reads CASSLEEIWNEQFF. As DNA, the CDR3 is TGTGCCAGCAGCTTGGAGGAGATTTGGAATGAGCAGTTCTTC.